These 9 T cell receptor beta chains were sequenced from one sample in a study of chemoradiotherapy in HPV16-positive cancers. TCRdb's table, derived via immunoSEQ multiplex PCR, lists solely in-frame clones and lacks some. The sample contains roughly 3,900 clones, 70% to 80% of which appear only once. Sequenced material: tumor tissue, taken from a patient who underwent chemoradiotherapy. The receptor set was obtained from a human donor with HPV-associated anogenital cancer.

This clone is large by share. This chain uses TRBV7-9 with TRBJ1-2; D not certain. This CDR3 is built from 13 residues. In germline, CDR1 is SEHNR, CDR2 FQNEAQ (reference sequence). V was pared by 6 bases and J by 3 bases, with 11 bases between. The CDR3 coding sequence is TGTGCCAGCAGGGGAATGGGCGACTATGGCTACACCTTC. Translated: CASRGMGDYGYTF.

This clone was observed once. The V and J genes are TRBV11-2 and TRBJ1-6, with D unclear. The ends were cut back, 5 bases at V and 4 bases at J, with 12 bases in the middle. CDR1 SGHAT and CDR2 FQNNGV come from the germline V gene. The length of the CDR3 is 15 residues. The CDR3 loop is CASSTTVGYNSPLHF. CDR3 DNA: TGTGCCAGCAGCACCACGGTGGGTTATAATTCACCCCTCCACTTT.

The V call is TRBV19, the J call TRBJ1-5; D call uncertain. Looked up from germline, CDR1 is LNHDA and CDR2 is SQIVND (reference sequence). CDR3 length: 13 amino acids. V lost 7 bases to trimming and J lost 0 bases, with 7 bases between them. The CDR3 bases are TGTGCCAGTACCGACAATAGCAATCAGCCCCAGCATTTT. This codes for CASTDNSNQPQHF.

The CDR3 sequence is CASSRTSGYNEQFF. The CDR3 DNA reads as TGTGCCAGCAGTCGGACTAGCGGTTACAATGAGCAGTTCTTC. The chain links TRBV27 to TRBJ2-1, with TRBD2 matching 10 bases. The germline CDR1 and CDR2 sequences are MNHEY and SMNVEV (reference sequence). With 5 bases clipped from V and 4 bases from J, the junction kept 2 bases outside the gene matches. The CDR3 sequence is 14 residues long.

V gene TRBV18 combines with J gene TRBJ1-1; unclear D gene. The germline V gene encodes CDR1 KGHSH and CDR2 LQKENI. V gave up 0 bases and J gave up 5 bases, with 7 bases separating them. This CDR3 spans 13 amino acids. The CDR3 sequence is CASSPPGRTEAFF. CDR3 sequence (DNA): TGTGCCAGCTCACCACCAGGGAGGACTGAAGCTTTCTTT.

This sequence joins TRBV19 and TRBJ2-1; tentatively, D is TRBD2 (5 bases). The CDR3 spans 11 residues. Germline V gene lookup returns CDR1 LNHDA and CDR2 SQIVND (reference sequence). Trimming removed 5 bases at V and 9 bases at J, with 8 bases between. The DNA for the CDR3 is TGTGCCAGTAGTCTTGGACTTGAGCAGTTCTTC. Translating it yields CASSLGLEQFF.

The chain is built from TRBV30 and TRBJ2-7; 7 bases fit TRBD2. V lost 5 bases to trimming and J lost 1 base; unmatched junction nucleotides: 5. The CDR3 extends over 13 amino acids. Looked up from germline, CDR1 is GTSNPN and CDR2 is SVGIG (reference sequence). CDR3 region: CAWGGVKSYEQYF. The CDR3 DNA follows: TGTGCCTGGGGGGGGGTAAAATCCTACGAGCAGTACTTC.

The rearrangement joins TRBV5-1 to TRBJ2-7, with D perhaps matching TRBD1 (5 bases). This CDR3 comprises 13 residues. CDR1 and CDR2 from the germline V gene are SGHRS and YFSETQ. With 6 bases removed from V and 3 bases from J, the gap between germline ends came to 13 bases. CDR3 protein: CASKGKGHYEQYF. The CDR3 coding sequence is TGCGCCAGCAAGGGTAAGGGGCACTACGAGCAGTACTTC.

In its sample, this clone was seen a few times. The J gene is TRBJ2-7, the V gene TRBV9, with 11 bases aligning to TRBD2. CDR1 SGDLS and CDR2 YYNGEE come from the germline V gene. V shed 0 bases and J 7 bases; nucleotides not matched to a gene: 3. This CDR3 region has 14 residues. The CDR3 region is CASSVDGLAGEQYF. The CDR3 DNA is TGTGCCAGCAGCGTAGATGGACTAGCGGGTGAGCAGTACTTC.